A single TCR beta chain is shown here with its context. The sample belongs to a study of blood T cell repertoires in COVID-19. Turning to the study itself: The United States, Italy and Spain provided the acute and convalescent COVID-19 samples.

In the study's own analysis: The assay estimated nucleated cells by amplifying reference gene primers. TCRdb's table, derived via immunoSEQ multiplex PCR, lists solely in-frame clones and lacks some. V, J and clone size were drawn from that table, and D and trimming were deduced from the DNA. The sample has fewer than 200,000 clones, less than 90% seen once; the top ten hold less than 25%. Sequencing input: peripheral blood. The TCR sequence derives from a man between 65 and 80 years old with active or convalescent COVID-19.

The CDR3 DNA reads TGCGCCAGCAGCTTATATTACCGGCAGGGAACAACTAATGAAAAACTGTTTTTT. This gives the protein CASSLYYRQGTTNEKLFF. The chain uses TRBV5-1 and TRBJ1-4, with D perhaps matching TRBD1 (5 bases). The ends were cut back, 2 bases at V and 0 bases at J, with 17 bases in the middle. The germline gives CDR1 SGHRS, CDR2 YFSETQ. CDR3 length: 18 amino acids.